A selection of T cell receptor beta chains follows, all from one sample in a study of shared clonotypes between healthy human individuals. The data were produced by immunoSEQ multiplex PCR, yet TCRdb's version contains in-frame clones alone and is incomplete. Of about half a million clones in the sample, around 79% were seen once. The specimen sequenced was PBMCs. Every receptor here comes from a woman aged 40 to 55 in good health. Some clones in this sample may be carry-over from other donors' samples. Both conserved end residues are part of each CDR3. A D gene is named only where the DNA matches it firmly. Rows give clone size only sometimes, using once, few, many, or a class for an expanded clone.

CASSVAASGEQYF TGTGCCAGCAGCGTAGCAGCTAGCGGGGAGCAGTACTTC - 13 TRBJ2-7 TRBV9 TRBD2
CASSSGQGGNTIYF TGTGCCAGCAGCTCTGGACAGGGAGGGAACACCATATATTTT - 14 TRBJ1-3 TRBV7-3 TRBD1
CASSLARDYGYTF TGTGCCAGCAGCTTAGCCCGGGACTATGGCTACACCTTC - 13 TRBJ1-2 TRBV7-9 -
CASSIGDNQPQHF TGTGCCAGTAGTATCGGGGATAATCAGCCCCAGCATTTT few 13 TRBJ1-5 TRBV19 -
CASSPPTGRTGELFF TGTGCCAGCTCACCACCGACGGGGCGCACCGGGGAGCTGTTTTTT - 15 TRBJ2-2 TRBV18 -
CASSVGGATEAFF TGTGCCAGTAGTGTGGGGGGGGCCACTGAAGCTTTCTTT few 13 TRBJ1-1 TRBV19 -
CASSAPGLDLETQYF TGTGCCAGCAGTGCCCCGGGACTAGATTTGGAGACCCAGTACTTC - 15 TRBJ2-5 TRBV6-1 TRBD2
CAWSTGADQPQHF TGTGCCTGGTCCACAGGGGCCGATCAGCCCCAGCATTTT many 13 TRBJ1-5 TRBV30 TRBD1
CASSRSGVHQPQHF TGTGCCAGTAGTAGGTCAGGGGTGCATCAGCCCCAGCATTTT - 14 TRBJ1-5 TRBV19 -
CATSSSGNSYNEQFF TGTGCCACCAGCTCTAGCGGGAACTCCTACAATGAGCAGTTCTTC - 15 TRBJ2-1 TRBV15 TRBD2
CASRGDGENIQYF TGTGCCAGCAGGGGGGACGGCGAAAACATTCAGTACTTC - 13 TRBJ2-4 TRBV2 -
CASSGLAGVGGELFF TGTGCCAGCAGCGGACTAGCGGGAGTAGGCGGGGAGCTGTTTTTT - 15 TRBJ2-2 TRBV5-4 TRBD2
CASSFRTEAFF TGTGCCAGCAGTTTTAGAACTGAAGCTTTCTTT - 11 TRBJ1-1 TRBV28 -
CASSSPPRSGQETQYF TGTGCCAGCAGCTCGCCTCCCAGGTCCGGGCAAGAGACCCAGTACTTC - 16 TRBJ2-5 TRBV5-4 -
CASSELAGGSDTQYF TGTGCCAGCAGCGAACTAGCGGGAGGGTCAGATACGCAGTATTTT - 15 TRBJ2-3 TRBV9 TRBD2
CASSPTRSYNEQFF TGTGCCAGCAGCCCAACCCGGTCCTACAATGAGCAGTTCTTC - 14 TRBJ2-1 TRBV7-9 -
CASRSTGDRVSVQPQHF TGTGCCAGCAGGAGTACCGGGGACAGGGTCTCCGTTCAGCCCCAGCATTTT - 17 TRBJ1-5 TRBV28 TRBD1
CASSEAVGPRGQFF TGTGCCAGCAGTGAAGCGGTGGGCCCTCGGGGGCAGTTCTTC - 14 TRBJ2-1 TRBV2 -
CASSLTGNQPQHF TGTGCCAGCAGCCTTACGGGCAATCAGCCCCAGCATTTT - 13 TRBJ1-5 TRBV7-8 -
CASSLGTSALYSYNEQFF TGTGCCAGCAGCTTAGGGACTAGCGCCCTCTACTCCTACAATGAGCAGTTCTTC - 18 TRBJ2-1 TRBV7-9 TRBD2
CATSRDPFFAPDQPQHF TGTGCCACCAGCAGAGATCCCTTTTTCGCACCAGATCAGCCCCAGCATTTT - 17 TRBJ1-5 TRBV15 -
CASSVRPSYEQYF TGTGCCAGCAGTGTCAGGCCCTCCTACGAGCAGTACTTC - 13 TRBJ2-7 TRBV6-1 -
CAIRDRAPSYEQYF TGTGCCATCAGGGACAGGGCCCCCAGCTACGAGCAGTACTTC - 14 TRBJ2-7 TRBV10-3 TRBD1
CASRTLYSGRTDTQYF TGTGCCAGCCGAACTCTATATAGCGGGCGCACAGATACGCAGTATTTT - 16 TRBJ2-3 TRBV27 TRBD2